This T cell receptor (beta chain) came from a study of blood T cell repertoires in COVID-19. Sequencing was performed with immunoSEQ multiplex PCR; in TCRdb, only in-frame clones are kept and a portion is missing. The table lists more than 250,000 clones, over 75% of them singletons, with over 8.5% in the top ten. The specimen was peripheral blood. This clonotype was sampled from a human donor in a cohort sampled during active COVID-19.

The CDR3 DNA reads as TGTGCCAGAGCGAACACCGTAAACTCTTTTGTGGAGACCCAGTACTTC. It encodes CARANTVNSFVETQYF. The chain has TRBV19 and TRBJ2-5, with D uncertain. The ends were cut back, 9 bases at V and 5 bases at J, with 25 bases in the middle. CDR3 length: 16 amino acids. Germline lookup yields CDR1 LNHDA and CDR2 SQIVND (reference sequence).